The 27 T cell receptor beta chains below were found in one sample sequenced in a study of Graves' ophthalmopathy and Graves' hyperthyroidism. Investigators amplified TCR beta CDR3 regions from RNA transcripts. HTBI primers were used in a first-round RT-PCR, which preceded a second-round multiplex PCR. TCRdb recomputed calls from the multiplex PCR reads with MiXCR, one row per CDR3 protein. The data hold 1 million to 1.3 million distinct CDR3 sequences, with roughly 35% observed a single time. The material sequenced was peripheral blood or thyroid tissue (not recorded which). Receptor source: an adult man with Graves' hyperthyroidism.

The chain recombines TRBV29-1 with TRBJ2-1; no definite D call. V lost 4 bases and J lost 5, with 6 bases in between. The CDR3 spans 11 residues. CDR1 is SQVTM, CDR2 ANQGSEA, per germline. The CDR3 protein is CSVGGNNEQFF. The CDR3 bases are TGCAGCGTTGGAGGAAACAATGAGCAGTTCTTC.

This chain links TRBV10-3 with TRBJ2-5; possibly TRBD1 for D (5 bases). Germline CDR1 ENHRY, CDR2 SYGVKD. The CDR3 sequence is 13 residues long. V lost 8 bases to trimming and J lost 2 bases, with 12 bases between them. The CDR3 nucleotides read TGTGCCATCGGACCCACAGGACAAGAGACCCAGTACTTC. Translating gives CAIGPTGQETQYF.

This clonotype was recorded many times. The rearrangement links TRBV12-3 or TRBV12-4 to TRBJ2-7; 12 bases line up with TRBD1. This CDR3 comprises 14 residues. Losses at the gene ends were 8 bases for V and 7 bases for J; bases not matched to a gene: 9. The CDR3 here is CASGTGQGAGEQYF. The DNA for the CDR3 is TGTGCCAGCGGGACGGGACAGGGGGCCGGGGAGCAGTACTTC.

The table lists this clonotype with a count of one. CDR3 in amino acids: CASRDTGQGAYAFF. CDR3 DNA sequence: TGTGCCAGCAGAGATACAGGACAGGGGGCATACGCTTTCTTT. The rearrangement joins TRBV25-1 to TRBJ1-1, with TRBD1 matching over 11 bases. This CDR3 is 14 amino acids long. J gave up 11 bases and V 6 bases, and 11 bases lay outside the gene matches. In germline, CDR1 is MGHDK, CDR2 SYGVNS.

This clonotype appeared a few times. The gene calls are TRBV7-9 and TRBJ1-3, with D possibly matching TRBD1 (6 bases). The CDR3 consists of 15 residues. CDR1 and CDR2 from the germline V gene are SEHNR and FQNEAQ (reference sequence). Trimming shortened V by 2 bases and J by 3 bases, and 11 bases separated the two germline ends. CDR3 bases: TGTGCCAGCAGCTTACCCTGGACAGATGGAAACACCATATATTTT. Translation gives CASSLPWTDGNTIYF.

V is TRBV7-6 and J is TRBJ1-5, with D possibly TRBD1 on 6 matching bases. Germline-derived CDR1 and CDR2 are SGHVS and FNYEAQ. The CDR3 runs to 19 residues. The V gene lost 1 base and the J gene lost 1 base, with 20 bases spanning the gap. CDR3 bases: TGTGCCAGCAGCTTAGATATGTCACAGGGTCTTGAAAGCAATCAGCCCCAGCATTTT. Translation gives CASSLDMSQGLESNQPQHF.

CDR3 in amino acids: CASSPQHPKGGEQYF. For the CDR3, the DNA is TGCGCCAGCAGCCCTCAACACCCCAAGGGGGGCGAGCAGTACTTC. The chain carries TRBV4-3 and TRBJ2-7, with D perhaps assigned TRBD1 or TRBD2 (6 bases each). Trimming shortened V by 4 bases and J by 6 bases, and 19 bases separated the two germline ends. The CDR3 is made up of 15 amino acids. Germline V lookup: CDR1 LGHNA, CDR2 YSLEER.

The chain couples TRBV29-1 to TRBJ1-2, with D uncertain. V was cut by 3 bases and J by 4 bases, with 9 bases left in between. From germline, CDR1 is SQVTM and CDR2 ANQGSEA. This CDR3 is 12 amino acids long. CDR3 DNA sequence: TGCAGCGTTGACGAGCGACTCTATGGCTACACCTTC. Its translation: CSVDERLYGYTF.

In this sample, this clonotype turned up once. The chain recombines TRBV7-2 with TRBJ1-1, with D possibly being TRBD1 (6 bases). This CDR3 has 15 amino acids. Trimming removed 6 bases at V and 4 bases at J, with 18 bases between. CDR1 is SGHTA and CDR2 is FQGNSA in the germline V gene. DNA for the CDR3: TGTGCCAGCAGAACGGGGGACATATGGGTCACTGAAGCTTTCTTT. The encoded protein is CASRTGDIWVTEAFF.

V is TRBV29-1 and J is TRBJ1-2; possibly TRBD1 for D (5 bases). Germline CDR1 and CDR2: SQVTM and ANQGSEA. V lost 3 bases and J lost 8, with 10 bases in between. CDR3 length equals 11 residues. The CDR3 is CSVEGLAGYTF. As DNA, the CDR3 is TGCAGCGTTGAGGGACTAGCGGGCTACACCTTC.

V gene TRBV15 combines with J gene TRBJ1-2, with a weak D call TRBD1 (5 bases). The CDR3 contains 14 residues. The germline V gene has CDR1 LNHNV and CDR2 YYDKDF (reference sequence). Trimming stripped 3 bases from V and 4 bases from J, with 12 bases between. CDR3: CATSSLQARYGYTF. The CDR3 nucleotides are TGTGCCACCAGCAGTTTACAGGCCCGCTATGGCTACACCTTC.

The chain joins TRBV14 to TRBJ2-5, with D unclear. The end of the DNA fits TRBJ2-1 better, so the J call may be wrong. This CDR3 spans 15 amino acids. Per the germline V gene, CDR1 is SGHDN and CDR2 is FVKESK. The CDR3 DNA is TGTGCCAGCAGCGTAGAGCTCAACTCCTACAATGAGCAGTTCTTC. Protein: CASSVELNSYNEQFF.

This chain links TRBV20-1 with TRBJ1-6; TRBD1 matches 7 bases. There are 11 residues in the CDR3. Germline-derived CDR1 and CDR2 are DFQATT and SNEGSKA (reference sequence). In DNA form, the CDR3 reads TGCAGGCGACAGGGAGATTCACCCCTCCACTTT. It is translated as CRRQGDSPLHF.

Comments on this clonotype: This likely comes from a read error, as the CDR3 has no conserved phenylalanine or tryptophan at its end. The DNA is left out, because the CDR3 cannot be placed on it with certainty; the CDR3 is given as TCRdb lists it. The chain employs TRBV25-1 and TRBJ2-7. Germline CDR1 and CDR2: MGHDK and SYGVNS. Including both end residues, the CDR3 is 9 amino acids long. The CDR3 sequence is CASSESLYS.

Ten or more counts support this clonotype. V and J are TRBV11-2 and TRBJ1-4; no reliable D call. The ends were cut back, 2 bases at V and 8 bases at J, with 9 bases in the middle. The CDR3 sequence is 13 residues long. CDR1 is SGHAT, CDR2 FQNNGV, per germline. CDR3 loop: CASSLSPGEKLFF. DNA for the CDR3: TGTGCCAGCAGCTTATCACCCGGAGAAAAACTGTTTTTT.

This clonotype was observed a few times. This sequence joins TRBV6-6 and TRBJ2-5, with a tentative D call TRBD2 (5 bases). The CDR3 extends over 15 amino acids. Germline CDR1 and CDR2: MNHNY and SVGAGI (reference sequence). V lost 5 bases to trimming and J lost 4 bases, with 17 bases between them. CDR3 coding DNA: TGTGCCAGCAGTGTAACTGCGGGCCTGGGAGAGACCCAGTACTTC. It codes for CASSVTAGLGETQYF.

The J gene is TRBJ1-1, the V gene TRBV25-1; no firm D call. There are 14 residues in the CDR3. Germline CDR1 MGHDK, CDR2 SYGVNS. With 3 bases removed from V and 7 bases from J, the gap between germline ends came to 15 bases. CDR3: CASSDIPSTVEAFF. The CDR3 nucleotides read TGTGCCAGCAGTGATATACCGTCGACGGTTGAAGCTTTCTTT.

The chain has TRBV15 and TRBJ2-7, with D perhaps TRBD1 (6 bases). Between the trimmed V and J ends, which lost 3 bases and 2 bases, there was a span of 14 bases. The CDR3 spans 15 residues. CDR1 is LNHNV, CDR2 YYDKDF, per germline (reference sequence). In DNA, the CDR3 is TGTGCCACCAGCAGGGAGGACAGCCCTCCCTACGAGCAGTACTTC. Its translation: CATSREDSPPYEQYF.

As for this clonotype: Its ends do not fully match the called genes, so a read error is possible. The J gene is TRBJ2-7, the V gene TRBV10-2, with 10 positions matching TRBD2. The CDR3 runs to 14 residues. The germline V gene encodes CDR1 WSHSY and CDR2 SAAADI. The DNA for the CDR3 is TGCGCCGGCAGCCTAGCGGGAGAGACTGCCGAGCAGTACTTC. Protein: CAGSLAGETAEQYF.

In this sample, this clonotype turned up a few times. The chain recombines TRBV6-2 or TRBV6-3 with TRBJ1-5; D gene uncertain. The V gene's germline CDR1 is MNHEY and CDR2 SVGEGT. The CDR3 loop spans 14 amino acids. Trimming stripped 2 bases from V and 7 bases from J, with 12 bases between. Written as DNA, the CDR3 is TGTGCCAGCAGTTACCTCAAGCTTGGGCAGCCCCAGCATTTT. Protein: CASSYLKLGQPQHF.

This clonotype was picked up one time. This may be a read error: a much more frequent sequence differs by one nucleotide. The chain carries TRBV12-3 or TRBV12-4 and TRBJ2-5; no firm D call. This CDR3 is 13 amino acids long. The germline V and J ends were trimmed by 5 bases and 4 bases, with 11 bases remaining between them. CDR3 sequence: CASSGVDGETQYF. DNA for the CDR3: TGTGCCAGCAGTGGCGTGGACGGAGAGACCCAGTACTTC.

The chain joins TRBV27 to TRBJ2-5; no clear D gene. Germline-derived CDR1 and CDR2 are MNHEY and SMNVEV (reference sequence). Trimming removed 3 bases from V and 5 bases from J, with 16 bases in between. The length of the CDR3 is 15 residues. The CDR3 DNA reads as TGTGCCAGCAGTTTTGGGGTGGCCACCGGGGAGACCCAGTACTTC. Amino acid sequence: CASSFGVATGETQYF.

The chain carries TRBV9 and TRBJ2-6, with D possibly TRBD1 on 5 matching bases. Germline CDR1 SGDLS, CDR2 YYNGEE. CDR3 size: 16 residues. Trimming cost V 4 bases and J 0 bases, with 11 bases left between them. The CDR3 bases are TGTGCCAGCAGCCTCGACAGTACCTCTGGGGCCAACGTCCTGACTTTC. Protein sequence: CASSLDSTSGANVLTF. Complete variable domain (other parts from reference TRBV9 and TRBJ2-6): DSGVTQTPKHLITATGQRVTLRCSPRSGDLSVYWYQQSLDQGLQFLIQYYNGEERAKGNILERFSAQQFPDLHSELNLSSLELGDSALYFCASSLDSTSGANVLTFGAGSRLTVL.

In its sample, this clonotype was seen a few times. The rearrangement joins TRBV12-3 or TRBV12-4 to TRBJ1-1; 9 nucleotides align to TRBD1. Germline trimming cut 6 bases from V and 5 bases from J; bases unmatched to any gene: 4. CDR3 size: 13 residues. The CDR3 loop reads CASSRTGVTEAFF. The CDR3, as DNA: TGTGCCAGCAGCCGGACAGGGGTTACTGAAGCTTTCTTT.

There are many counts of this clonotype. This sequence joins TRBV29-1 and TRBJ2-7; D remains ambiguous. Trimming removed 8 bases from V and 1 base from J, with 15 bases in between. The germline CDR1 and CDR2 sequences are SQVTM and ANQGSEA. This CDR3 region has 13 residues. The DNA for the CDR3 is TGCAGCCTTGCTGACCTGGGGTCCTACGAGCAGTACTTC. As protein: CSLADLGSYEQYF.

The chain has TRBV30 and TRBJ2-2; no reliable D call. Germline V gene sequence: CDR1 GTSNPN, CDR2 SVGIG (reference sequence). CDR3 length: 11 residues. V lost 3 bases, J lost 6 bases, and 5 bases lay in between. The CDR3 DNA reads TGTGCCTGGAGCCGAGCCGGGGAGCTGTTTTTT. Translating gives CAWSRAGELFF.

Turning to this clonotype: A junction boundary mismatches the germline segment, possibly from a read error. The chain carries TRBV10-3 and TRBJ2-5, with D hard to call. The CDR3 loop spans 12 amino acids. The germline V gene encodes CDR1 ENHRY and CDR2 SYGVKD. CDR3 coding DNA: TGTGCCATCTCTGCCCCCGTGGAGACCCAGTGCTTC. Its translation: CAISAPVETQCF.